Each of the 32 T cell receptor beta chains below was sequenced from the same sample in a study of neoadjuvant anti-PD-1 for oral cavity cancer. Using immunoSEQ multiplex PCR, the repertoire was profiled, and TCRdb retains in-frame clones only, with some absent. The table has about 24,000 clones, approximately 27% seen once; the top ten hold about 16%. Stated time point: after neoadjuvant nivolumab, at surgical resection. Sequencing used tumor tissue, obtained after nivolumab (anti-PD-1) treatment. These receptors were obtained from a person aged 35-80 years with oral cavity squamous cell carcinoma.

This clone occurred once. The V and J genes are TRBV6-5 and TRBJ2-1, with 13 bases identical to TRBD2. Germline loops: CDR1 MNHEY, CDR2 SVGAGI. Trimming removed 2 bases from V and 7 bases from J; junction bases left unmatched: 2. The CDR3 spans 15 residues. The CDR3 sequence: CASSYPGLAGNEQFF. The CDR3 region has the DNA TGTGCCAGCAGTTACCCGGGACTAGCGGGGAATGAGCAGTTCTTC.

A few counts support this clone. The rearrangement links TRBV2 to TRBJ2-7; D call uncertain. CDR1 is SNHLY, CDR2 FYNNEI, per germline. Deletions cut 4 bases from V and 2 bases from J, with 9 bases between. This CDR3 spans 13 amino acids. In nucleotides, the CDR3 is TGTGCCAGCAGTGTGGGCCTCACCTACGAGCAGTACTTC. This sequence encodes CASSVGLTYEQYF.

Only a few counts were recorded for this clone. The chain combines TRBV7-3 with TRBJ2-1, with D perhaps TRBD1 or TRBD2 (5 bases each). The CDR3 extends over 15 amino acids. V was shortened by 2 bases and J by 0 bases, with 8 bases between the two germline ends. Germline V gene data show CDR1 as SGHTA and CDR2 as FQGTGA. CDR3 sequence reads: CASSLEGSSYNEQFF. The CDR3 DNA follows: TGTGCCAGCAGCTTAGAGGGGAGCTCCTACAATGAGCAGTTCTTC.

The genes are TRBV7-9 and TRBJ2-1, with D maybe TRBD2 (6 bases). V gave up 5 bases and J gave up 1 base, with 12 bases separating them. This CDR3 comprises 15 residues. Germline CDR1 reads SEHNR; CDR2 reads FQNEAQ (reference sequence). The CDR3 DNA follows: TGTGCCAGCAGCGCAATGGGGGGATCCTACAATGAGCAGTTCTTC. This gives the protein CASSAMGGSYNEQFF.

This clone turned up a few times. The J gene is TRBJ1-3, the V gene TRBV7-9; unclear D gene. The V gene's germline CDR1 is SEHNR and CDR2 FQNEAQ (reference sequence). Trimming took off 5 bases at V and 0 bases at J, with 14 bases between the two ends. The CDR3 runs 16 residues. The CDR3 here is CASSLTPVSSGNTIYF. CDR3 sequence (DNA): TGTGCCAGCAGCCTCACTCCCGTCTCCTCTGGAAACACCATATATTTT.

V gene TRBV4-1 combines with J gene TRBJ1-5; 7 bases fit TRBD1. Germline CDR1 reads MGHRA; CDR2 reads YSYEKL. The CDR3 loop spans 16 amino acids. V was pared by 1 base and J by 0 bases, with 3 bases of the junction left unmatched. The CDR3 sequence: CASSQADRVSNQPQHF. In DNA form, the CDR3 reads TGCGCCAGCAGCCAAGCCGACAGGGTTAGCAATCAGCCCCAGCATTTT.

This clone was counted ten times or more. The CDR3 DNA reads as TGTGCCAGCAGCCCCCATTCGAATAGCAATCAGCCCCAGCATTTT. Protein product: CASSPHSNSNQPQHF. The chain joins TRBV4-2 to TRBJ1-5; D gene unclear. The CDR3 has 15 amino acids. The V gene's germline CDR1 is LGHNA and CDR2 YNFKEQ. V lost 4 bases, J lost 0 bases, and 10 bases lay in between.

This clone is labeled as medium-sized. V and J are TRBV13 and TRBJ2-2; D is tentatively TRBD1 or TRBD2 (6 bases each). Trimming removed 5 bases from V and 4 bases from J, with 14 bases in between. This CDR3 has 15 residues. Germline V gene lookup returns CDR1 PRHDT and CDR2 FYEKMQ (reference sequence). The DNA of the CDR3 is TGTGCCAGCAGCCAAAGGGGGGAGCCCACCGGGGAGCTGTTTTTT. It translates to CASSQRGEPTGELFF.

The V gene is TRBV7-6, the J gene TRBJ1-6, with D tentatively TRBD1 (5 bases). The CDR3 extends over 14 amino acids. Trimming cost V 5 bases and J 3 bases, with 8 bases left between them. Germline V lookup: CDR1 SGHVS, CDR2 FNYEAQ. The CDR3 protein is CASSLGHYNSPLHF. In DNA, the CDR3 is TGTGCCAGCAGCCTAGGACACTATAATTCACCCCTCCACTTT.

This clone was recorded a few times. CDR3 sequence (DNA): TGTGCCAGCAGCCCAAGACTAGCGGGGGAGAACACCGGGGAGCTGTTTTTT. Residues: CASSPRLAGENTGELFF. The rearrangement joins TRBV5-4 to TRBJ2-2, with 12 bases identical to TRBD2. V shed 4 bases, J shed 1 base, and the junction held 5 bases outside the gene matches. CDR1 SGHNT and CDR2 YYREEE come from the germline V gene (reference sequence). This CDR3 region has 17 residues. Based on the CDR3 plus reference TRBV5-4 and TRBJ2-2, the full variable domain is ETGVTQSPTHLIKTRGQQVTLRCSSQSGHNTVSWYQQALGQGPQFIFQYYREEENGRGNFPPRFSGLQFPNYSSELNVNALELDDSALYLCASSPRLAGENTGELFFGEGSRLTVL.

This chain joins TRBV7-8 and TRBJ2-1, with a tentative D call TRBD1 (5 bases). The ends were cut back, 5 bases at V and 0 bases at J, with 14 bases in the middle. This CDR3 is built from 16 residues. Germline values: CDR1 SGHVS, CDR2 FQNEAQ. CDR3 DNA: TGTGCCAGCAGCCCATCAGGGCTTAGCTCCTACAATGAGCAGTTCTTC. Encoded protein: CASSPSGLSSYNEQFF.

J is TRBJ1-2 and V is TRBV5-1; D is possibly TRBD1 (6 bases). Trimming pared 0 bases from V and 7 bases from J, leaving 16 bases between. The length of the CDR3 is 15 residues. In germline, CDR1 is SGHRS, CDR2 YFSETQ. The CDR3 region has the DNA TGCGCCAGCAGCTTGGCGCCAGGGGAATCTGGTGGCTACACCTTC. Protein product: CASSLAPGESGGYTF.

This chain uses TRBV5-6 with TRBJ2-2; D gene ambiguous. Trimming pared 4 bases from V and 5 bases from J, leaving 6 bases between. Germline assignment: CDR1 SGHDT and CDR2 YYEEEE. This CDR3 spans 12 amino acids. The CDR3 is CASSPGTGELFF. DNA for the CDR3: TGTGCCAGCAGCCCAGGAACCGGGGAGCTGTTTTTT.

This chain connects TRBV21-1 to TRBJ2-3; TRBD2 is the table's D call, not checked against the DNA. TRBV21-1 is noted as a pseudogene. CDR3 length: 20 residues. The chain's CDR3 is CASSKSGRTSGISSTDTQYF. In DNA, the CDR3 is TGTGCCAGCAGCAAAAGCGGTAGGACTAGCGGGATTTCGAGCACAGATACGCAGTATTTT.

This chain uses TRBV2 with TRBJ2-2, with a tentative D call TRBD1 (5 bases). This CDR3 is 15 amino acids long. Germline V gene data show CDR1 as SNHLY and CDR2 as FYNNEI. With 6 bases removed from V and 1 base from J, the gap between germline ends came to 12 bases. The CDR3, as DNA: TGTGCCAGCAGCCCAGGCAGGGAGAACACCGGGGAGCTGTTTTTT. As protein: CASSPGRENTGELFF.

The rearrangement joins TRBV5-4 to TRBJ1-3; no definite D call. Germline loops: CDR1 SGHNT, CDR2 YYREEE (reference sequence). The CDR3 is 14 residues long. Between the trimmed V and J ends, which lost 4 bases and 0 bases, there was a span of 8 bases. CDR3 nucleotide sequence: TGTGCCAGCAGCCTCCGAAGCTCTGGAAACACCATATATTTT. It yields the protein CASSLRSSGNTIYF.

In this sample, this clone turned up a few times. The chain has TRBV6-6 and TRBJ1-1; perhaps TRBD1 as D (6 bases). V lost 4 bases and J 3 bases, leaving 15 bases between the germline ends. CDR1 and CDR2 (germline): MNHNY, SVGAGI (reference sequence). The CDR3 totals 15 residues. The DNA of the CDR3 is TGTGCCAGCAGTTCCGGAGGGGGGCGAGACACTGAAGCTTTCTTT. The encoded protein is CASSSGGGRDTEAFF.

The chain carries TRBV6-4 and TRBJ1-2, with D perhaps matching TRBD1 (5 bases). Germline CDR1 MRHNA, CDR2 SNTAGT. The CDR3 has 14 amino acids. With 6 bases removed from V and 8 bases from J, the gap between germline ends came to 19 bases. The DNA of the CDR3 is TGTGCCAGCAGGGCATCACAGGTCGCAGGGGGCTACACCTTC. The encoded protein is CASRASQVAGGYTF.

The chain carries TRBV28 and TRBJ2-7; D not resolved. The germline V and J ends were trimmed by 4 bases and 2 bases, with 6 bases remaining between them. The germline gives CDR1 MDHEN, CDR2 SYDVKM. This CDR3 has 12 amino acids. CDR3 in amino acids: CASSSETYEQYF. CDR3 coding DNA: TGTGCCAGCAGTTCTGAGACCTACGAGCAGTACTTC.

This clone was picked up a small number of times. V is TRBV7-6 and J is TRBJ2-5; D might be TRBD2 (7 bases). In germline, CDR1 is SGHVS, CDR2 FNYEAQ. The CDR3 covers 15 residues. The V and J ends lost 5 bases and 5 bases respectively, with 18 bases between them. The CDR3 DNA follows: TGTGCCAGCAGCCACCCAAGTGGGGGGGCTGAGACCCAGTACTTC. It specifies CASSHPSGGAETQYF. The full variable domain, rest sourced from reference TRBV7-6 and TRBJ2-5, is GAGVSQSPRYKVTKRGQDVALRCDPISGHVSLYWYRQALGQGPEFLTYFNYEAQQDKSGLPNDRFSAERPEGSISTLTIQRTEQRDSAMYRCASSHPSGGAETQYFGPGTRLLVL.

This clone was picked up a small number of times. V and J are TRBV5-6 and TRBJ2-5; tentatively, D is TRBD1 or TRBD2 (5 bases each). This CDR3 spans 12 amino acids. V was clipped by 4 bases and J by 5 bases, with 9 bases between them. CDR1 is SGHDT, CDR2 YYEEEE, per germline. CDR3 coding DNA: TGTGCCAGCAGCCACGAGGGGGAGACCCAGTACTTC. This gives the protein CASSHEGETQYF.

The chain combines TRBV9 with TRBJ1-2; TRBD1 matches at 10 bases. The CDR3 consists of 14 residues. The V gene's germline CDR1 is SGDLS and CDR2 YYNGEE. V lost 3 bases to trimming and J lost 3 bases; unmatched junction nucleotides: 2. The CDR3 nucleotides read TGTGCCAGCAGCGCCGGACAGGGGGACTATGGCTACACCTTC. It yields the protein CASSAGQGDYGYTF.

The chain is built from TRBV30 and TRBJ1-4; D remains unclear. V gave up 2 bases and J gave up 11 bases, with 12 bases separating them. The germline V gene has CDR1 GTSNPN and CDR2 SVGIG (reference sequence). The CDR3 sequence is 12 residues long. CDR3 loop: CAWSLKGEKLFF. The CDR3 bases are TGTGCCTGGAGTCTGAAGGGCGAGAAACTGTTTTTT.

This clone was recorded a few times. The chain has TRBV11-2 and TRBJ2-5; TRBD1 is a possible D gene (5 bases). This CDR3 spans 13 amino acids. Trimming removed 4 bases from V and 6 bases from J, with 12 bases in between. CDR1 and CDR2 from the germline V gene are SGHAT and FQNNGV. The CDR3 sequence: CASSSSGLQTQYF. DNA for the CDR3: TGTGCCAGCAGCTCCTCAGGGTTGCAGACCCAGTACTTC.

This clone was observed a handful of times. The rearrangement uses TRBV29-1 and TRBJ1-5, with D hard to call. Germline lookup yields CDR1 SQVTM and CDR2 ANQGSEA. This CDR3 contains 13 residues. The ends were cut back, 2 bases at V and 4 bases at J, with 9 bases in the middle. CDR3 protein: CSVEMEENQPQHF. CDR3 DNA: TGCAGCGTTGAAATGGAGGAGAATCAGCCCCAGCATTTT.

The V gene is TRBV27, the J gene TRBJ1-3, with D hard to call. The CDR3 loop spans 13 amino acids. Germline-derived CDR1 and CDR2 are MNHEY and SMNVEV (reference sequence). The V and J ends lost 3 bases and 4 bases respectively, with 7 bases between them. The CDR3 loop is CASSLGRGNTIYF. CDR3 nucleotides: TGTGCCAGCAGTTTGGGCAGAGGAAACACCATATATTTT.

By sample fraction, this clone is medium-sized. J is TRBJ2-1 and V is TRBV7-9; 8 bases line up with TRBD2. Germline V gives CDR1 SEHNR, CDR2 FQNEAQ (reference sequence). The CDR3 contains 12 residues. After removal of 6 bases from V and 10 bases from J, the junction contained 5 bases not matched to a gene. As DNA, the CDR3 is TGTGCCAGCAGACGTAGCGGGATCGAGCAGTTCTTC. Amino acids: CASRRSGIEQFF.

V and J are TRBV2 and TRBJ1-6, with unresolved D. V was pared by 1 base and J by 4 bases, with 11 bases between. The CDR3 runs 16 residues. Germline V gives CDR1 SNHLY, CDR2 FYNNEI. The chain's CDR3 is CASSEGALAYNSPLHF. In DNA, the CDR3 is TGTGCCAGCAGTGAAGGGGCGCTTGCGTATAATTCACCCCTCCACTTT.

Only a few counts were recorded for this clone. The chain links TRBV19 to TRBJ2-1; the D is unclear. The CDR3 consists of 13 residues. The ends were cut back, 2 bases at V and 3 bases at J, with 5 bases in the middle. Germline values: CDR1 LNHDA, CDR2 SQIVND (reference sequence). This CDR3 is CASSIWHYNEQFF. The CDR3 nucleotides read TGTGCCAGTAGTATATGGCACTACAATGAGCAGTTCTTC.

This clone is medium-sized within its sample. The V gene is TRBV7-9, the J gene TRBJ1-5; D unresolved. Germline lookup yields CDR1 SEHNR and CDR2 FQNEAQ (reference sequence). The CDR3 loop spans 13 amino acids. The ends were cut back, 5 bases at V and 7 bases at J, with 12 bases in the middle. CDR3 DNA sequence: TGTGCCAGCAGCCCAACCTCACGCCAGCCCCAGCATTTT. Protein: CASSPTSRQPQHF.

This clone was detected a few times. The V call is TRBV5-1, the J call TRBJ1-1, with unresolved D. The germline V and J ends were trimmed by 1 base and 3 bases, with 7 bases remaining between them. The CDR3 runs to 13 residues. Per germline, CDR1 SGHRS and CDR2 YFSETQ. CDR3 in DNA: TGCGCCAGCAGCTTGTTGCAGTACACTGAAGCTTTCTTT. Its translation: CASSLLQYTEAFF. The full variable domain, in which reference TRBV5-1 and TRBJ1-1 provide the parts outside the CDR3, is KAGVTQTPRYLIKTRGQQVTLSCSPISGHRSVSWYQQTPGQGLQFLFEYFSETQRNKGNFPGRFSGRQFSNSRSEMNVSTLELGDSALYLCASSLLQYTEAFFGQGTRLTVV.

V is TRBV19 and J is TRBJ1-1, with TRBD1 as a possible D gene (6 bases). Deletions cut 1 base from V and 1 base from J, with 7 bases between. The CDR3 is 14 residues long. Germline V CDR1 and CDR2: LNHDA, SQIVND (reference sequence). CDR3 residues: CASSIGQANTEAFF. CDR3 bases: TGTGCCAGTAGTATAGGACAGGCGAACACTGAAGCTTTCTTT.